This TCR beta chain was sequenced for a study of shared clonotypes between healthy human individuals. The study's findings and limits: The authors sampled blood alone, and tissue repertoires likely differ.

A remark on this clone: Its antigen is unidentified.

The V gene's germline CDR1 is SGHVS and CDR2 FQNEAQ. This CDR3 has 16 amino acids. V was clipped by 7 bases and J by 2 bases, with 21 bases between them. Across several immunoSEQ plates, the genomic DNA of each subset was split evenly. PCR replicates performed on unsorted PBMC used around 0.3 ug DNA, about 30,000 T cell genomes. Clones were sequenced by immunoSEQ multiplex PCR, and TCRdb holds only the in-frame ones, with some missing. Of about 480,000 clones listed, 75% to 80% are singletons. Each donor was a Caucasian adult residing in Nashville, Tennessee. Sequenced: PBMCs. The chain couples TRBV7-8 to TRBJ2-7; D may be TRBD1 or TRBD2 (5 bases each). The clonotype comes from a middle-aged woman in good health. Some clones in this sample may be carry-over from other donors' samples. This chain's CDR3 is CASIPRSGPRAYEQYF. CDR3 DNA: TGTGCCAGCATCCCAAGGTCGGGACCGAGGGCCTACGAGCAGTACTTC. Based on the CDR3 plus reference TRBV7-8 and TRBJ2-7, the full variable domain is GAGVSQSPRYKVAKRGQDVALRCDPISGHVSLFWYQQALGQGPEFLTYFQNEAQLDKSGLPSDRFFAERPEGSVSTLKIQRTQQEDSAVYLCASIPRSGPRAYEQYFGPGTRLTVT.